This passage covers 28 T cell receptor beta chains from one sample sequenced in a study of T cells in Graves' hyperthyroidism and ophthalmopathy. The CDR3 regions of TCR beta were amplified from RNA transcripts. Using the HTBI primer set, a first-round RT-PCR was run on the TCR CDR3. Each CDR3 protein is one row after TCRdb ran MiXCR on the multiplex PCR reads. The repertoire includes around 340,000 distinct CDR3 sequences, 21% of them detected once, and around 45% sits in the top ten. The sequencing sample was made of blood. All receptors derive from a woman in her 50s with Graves' hyperthyroidism.

This clonotype was recorded many times. The chain joins TRBV6-5 to TRBJ1-1, with no clear D. Trimming pared 2 bases from V and 1 base from J, leaving 17 bases between. The germline V gene has CDR1 MNHEY and CDR2 SVGAGI. The CDR3 consists of 17 residues. The chain's CDR3 is CASSYAPGGSRNTEAFF. The CDR3 bases are TGTGCCAGCAGTTACGCCCCAGGTGGTTCTAGGAACACTGAAGCTTTCTTT.

The sample holds a few counts of this clonotype. This chain connects TRBV27 to TRBJ2-1; 7 bases match TRBD2. The V and J ends lost 4 bases and 2 bases, in that order; junction bases with no gene match: 5. The CDR3 runs 15 residues. Germline CDR1 MNHEY, CDR2 SMNVEV (reference sequence). The CDR3 DNA sequence: TGTGCCAGCAGTTCCGGACTAGTCCCCTACAATGAGCAGTTCTTC. Protein product: CASSSGLVPYNEQFF.

The chain uses TRBV2 and TRBJ2-7; 9 bases agree with TRBD2. The CDR3 spans 15 residues. V shed 3 bases and J 0 bases; nucleotides not matched to a gene: 3. The V gene's germline CDR1 is SNHLY and CDR2 FYNNEI. CDR3 DNA: TGTGCCAGCAGTGACCCAGCGGGGGGCTCCTACGAGCAGTACTTC. This encodes CASSDPAGGSYEQYF.

This clonotype was observed a few times. The gene calls are TRBV12-3 or TRBV12-4 and TRBJ2-3; 11 bases map to TRBD2. V trimming: 7 bases; J trimming: 0 bases; junction bases outside the gene matches: 6. This CDR3 contains 16 residues. The CDR3 region is CASNLAGGLSTDTQYF. The CDR3 DNA follows: TGTGCCAGCAATCTAGCGGGGGGTCTTAGCACAGATACGCAGTATTTT.

There are many counts of this clonotype. The rearrangement links TRBV11-3 to TRBJ2-1; D uncertain. Germline lookup yields CDR1 SGHNT and CDR2 YENEEA. V was shortened by 1 base and J by 2 bases, with 9 bases between the two germline ends. CDR3 size: 15 residues. This chain's CDR3 is CASSLGSLAYNEQFF. The CDR3 coding sequence is TGTGCCAGCAGCTTAGGGTCCCTTGCCTACAATGAGCAGTTCTTC. Filled out from reference TRBV11-3 and TRBJ2-1, the complete variable domain reads EAGVVQSPRYKIIEKKQPVAFWCNPISGHNTLYWYLQNLGQGPELLIRYENEEAVDDSQLPKDRFSAERLKGVDSTLKIQPAELGDSAVYLCASSLGSLAYNEQFFGPGTRLTVL.

This clonotype was detected many times. The chain carries TRBV5-1 and TRBJ1-1; D gene uncertain. The CDR3 has 16 amino acids. Germline CDR1 is SGHRS and CDR2 is YFSETQ. Trimming removed 4 bases at V and 0 bases at J, with 16 bases between. This CDR3 is CASSPWYDGLNTEAFF. The DNA for the CDR3 is TGCGCCAGCAGCCCTTGGTATGATGGGCTGAACACTGAAGCTTTCTTT.

There are many counts of this clonotype. The chain uses TRBV20-1 and TRBJ1-5, with no clear D. Germline CDR1 is DFQATT and CDR2 is SNEGSKA (reference sequence). The CDR3 is 15 residues long. The germline V and J ends were trimmed by 2 bases and 2 bases, with 13 bases remaining between them. The CDR3 DNA sequence: TGCAGTGCTAGATGGGGATTGGAGGGCAATCAGCCCCAGCATTTT. It translates to CSARWGLEGNQPQHF.

In its sample, this clonotype was seen many times. V and J are TRBV28 and TRBJ2-5; possibly TRBD2 for D (6 bases). Trimming pared 6 bases from V and 5 bases from J, leaving 16 bases between. The CDR3 extends over 14 amino acids. CDR1 and CDR2 from the germline V gene are MDHEN and SYDVKM. This CDR3 reads CASRPFGGLETQYF. The CDR3, as DNA: TGTGCCAGCAGACCGTTTGGGGGGTTGGAGACCCAGTACTTC.

The V and J genes are TRBV28 and TRBJ1-4, with a tentative D call TRBD1 (6 bases). CDR1 MDHEN and CDR2 SYDVKM come from the germline V gene. Trimming pared 7 bases from V and 5 bases from J, leaving 11 bases between. The CDR3 is made up of 13 amino acids. The CDR3 DNA is TGTGCCAGCACGCAGGGGAGGAATGAAAAACTGTTTTTT. Its protein product is CASTQGRNEKLFF.

This clonotype was recorded at least ten times. The chain is built from TRBV20-1 and TRBJ2-3, with 8 bases identical to TRBD2. With 6 bases clipped from V and 2 bases from J, the junction kept 7 bases outside the gene matches. Per the germline V gene, CDR1 is DFQATT and CDR2 is SNEGSKA (reference sequence). This CDR3 is 14 amino acids long. In nucleotides, the CDR3 is TGCAGTGCCAGCGCAGCGGGGGCCACAGATACGCAGTATTTT. Amino acids: CSASAAGATDTQYF.

This clonotype showed up just a few times. The CDR3 bases are TGTGCCAGCAGCTTCCTACCTAGACAGACCTATAATTCACCCCTCCACTTT. This translates into CASSFLPRQTYNSPLHF. The chain recombines TRBV9 with TRBJ1-6; possibly TRBD1 for D (5 bases). V was shortened by 4 bases and J by 2 bases, with 16 bases between the two germline ends. This CDR3 is built from 17 residues. Germline-derived CDR1 and CDR2 are SGDLS and YYNGEE. Variable domain in full (rest from reference TRBV9 and TRBJ1-6): DSGVTQTPKHLITATGQRVTLRCSPRSGDLSVYWYQQSLDQGLQFLIQYYNGEERAKGNILERFSAQQFPDLHSELNLSSLELGDSALYFCASSFLPRQTYNSPLHFGNGTRLTVT.

This clonotype was counted ten times or more. The chain uses TRBV5-6 and TRBJ2-5; 7 nucleotides line up with TRBD2. With V trimmed by 2 bases and J by 5 bases, 6 bases remained unmatched. Germline V gene lookup returns CDR1 SGHDT and CDR2 YYEEEE. The CDR3 loop spans 14 amino acids. CDR3 region: CASSFQGGLETQYF. Written as DNA, the CDR3 is TGTGCCAGCAGCTTCCAGGGAGGGTTGGAGACCCAGTACTTC.

This chain uses TRBV5-1 with TRBJ1-6; D remains ambiguous. Per germline, CDR1 SGHRS and CDR2 YFSETQ. V lost 0 bases and J lost 10, with 14 bases in between. The CDR3 covers 15 residues. CDR3 in DNA: TGCGCCAGCAGCTTGGAGGGCGGCCCGGGATCACCCCTCCACTTT. It encodes CASSLEGGPGSPLHF.

This clonotype was observed many times. The chain is built from TRBV3-1 and TRBJ2-5; a weak D match, TRBD2 (5 bases). V was clipped by 0 bases and J by 3 bases, with 11 bases between them. The V gene's germline CDR1 is LGHDT and CDR2 YNNKEL (reference sequence). The CDR3 contains 15 residues. Here the CDR3 reads CASSQEGRGEETQYF. DNA of the CDR3: TGTGCCAGCAGCCAAGAAGGACGGGGTGAAGAGACCCAGTACTTC.

This clonotype occurred many times. This chain connects TRBV29-1 to TRBJ1-2, with 11 bases fitting TRBD1. Germline loops: CDR1 SQVTM, CDR2 ANQGSEA. The V gene end was trimmed by 7 bases and the J gene end by 6 bases; junction bases not matched to a gene: 7. The CDR3 runs 13 residues. CDR3 DNA sequence: TGCAGCGGGCGGACAGGGGGCGAGGATGGCTACACCTTC. Translating it yields CSGRTGGEDGYTF.

This clonotype was recorded at least ten times. The V call is TRBV7-9, the J call TRBJ1-1; weak D call: TRBD1 (6 bases). The V gene lost 4 bases and the J gene lost 4 bases, with 13 bases spanning the gap. CDR1 is SEHNR, CDR2 FQNEAQ, per germline (reference sequence). CDR3 length: 14 residues. CDR3 sequence (DNA): TGTGCCAGCAGCTCCGCGGCACAGGGCACTGAAGCTTTCTTT. Encoded protein: CASSSAAQGTEAFF.

This clonotype was observed a handful of times. The chain recombines TRBV28 with TRBJ1-6, with 7 bases aligning to TRBD1. The CDR3 spans 14 residues. The germline gives CDR1 MDHEN, CDR2 SYDVKM. The junction had 6 bases not matched to a gene; V was cut back by 6 bases and J by 7 bases. The CDR3: CASRPGQVNSPLHF. Written as DNA, the CDR3 is TGTGCCAGCAGACCTGGACAGGTCAATTCACCCCTCCACTTT.

This clonotype showed up many times. The rearrangement uses TRBV28 and TRBJ2-2; 10 bases align to TRBD2. CDR3 length: 19 amino acids. The ends lost 5 bases at V and 8 bases at J; junction bases unmatched: 20. Germline CDR1 and CDR2: MDHEN and SYDVKM. The CDR3 loop is CASSTTWQGLAGAVGELFF. The CDR3 DNA sequence: TGTGCCAGCAGTACTACCTGGCAGGGCCTAGCGGGAGCCGTGGGGGAGCTGTTTTTT.

This chain links TRBV10-3 with TRBJ2-3; tentative D call: TRBD2 (5 bases). Germline V CDR1 and CDR2: ENHRY, SYGVKD. The CDR3 runs to 12 residues. The ends were cut back, 11 bases at V and 4 bases at J, with 13 bases in the middle. CDR3 amino acids: CASRTEADTQYF. DNA for the CDR3: TGTGCCTCGAGGACGGAGGCAGATACGCAGTATTTT.

The V and J genes are TRBV19 and TRBJ2-1, with a weak D call TRBD1 (6 bases). CDR1 is LNHDA and CDR2 is SQIVND in the germline V gene (reference sequence). The length of the CDR3 is 15 residues. Between the trimmed V and J ends, which lost 3 bases and 6 bases, there was a span of 15 bases. CDR3 DNA: TGTGCCAGTAGTATTCCAGGGGTCTTCGGCAATGAGCAGTTCTTC. This encodes CASSIPGVFGNEQFF.

This clonotype was counted at least ten times. The J gene is TRBJ2-5, the V gene TRBV28; 7 nucleotides align to TRBD2. The V and J ends lost 11 bases and 4 bases, in that order; junction bases with no gene match: 7. There are 12 residues in the CDR3. The germline V gene encodes CDR1 MDHEN and CDR2 SYDVKM. CDR3 nucleotide sequence: TGTGCCTCGAATACGGGAGGAGAGACCCAGTACTTC. Protein: CASNTGGETQYF.

This clonotype was observed many times. The chain links TRBV10-3 to TRBJ2-3; maybe TRBD1 (6 bases). The length of the CDR3 is 12 residues. The germline V and J ends were trimmed by 4 bases and 5 bases, with 7 bases remaining between them. The germline gives CDR1 ENHRY, CDR2 SYGVKD. In DNA form, the CDR3 reads TGTGCCATCAGTGGAGGGGGAGATACGCAGTATTTT. This gives the protein CAISGGGDTQYF.

In this sample, this clonotype turned up a few times. The chain couples TRBV19 to TRBJ2-1, with unresolved D. Germline V gene sequence: CDR1 LNHDA, CDR2 SQIVND (reference sequence). The ends were cut back, 5 bases at V and 4 bases at J, with 9 bases in the middle. CDR3 length equals 13 residues. CDR3 residues: CASSRLVYNEQFF. The CDR3 nucleotides read TGTGCCAGTAGTCGCCTAGTGTACAATGAGCAGTTCTTC.

This clonotype was detected many times. The genes are TRBV2 and TRBJ2-1; D is possibly TRBD1 (6 bases). Germline CDR1 SNHLY, CDR2 FYNNEI. The CDR3 contains 14 residues. V was cut by 10 bases and J by 2 bases, with 15 bases left in between. In DNA, the CDR3 is TGTGCCACCCAGTATAAGGGGGCCTACAATGAGCAGTTCTTC. Protein: CATQYKGAYNEQFF.

This clonotype was detected many times. The V call is TRBV3-1, the J call TRBJ2-3; perhaps D is TRBD1 or TRBD2 (6 bases each). V was cut by 4 bases and J by 4 bases, with 9 bases left in between. Germline lookup yields CDR1 LGHDT and CDR2 YNNKEL (reference sequence). This CDR3 is built from 13 residues. The CDR3 loop is CASSRGGSDTQYF. The CDR3 DNA reads as TGTGCCAGCAGCCGAGGGGGGTCAGATACGCAGTATTTT.

V is TRBV14 and J is TRBJ1-2; tentatively, D is TRBD1 (6 bases). This CDR3 is 16 amino acids long. Between the trimmed V and J ends, which lost 0 bases and 7 bases, there was a span of 18 bases. Germline CDR1 reads SGHDN; CDR2 reads FVKESK. CDR3 sequence (DNA): TGTGCCAGCAGCCAAGAAGGAGGCAGGGGAATTGGTGGCTACACCTTC. It yields the protein CASSQEGGRGIGGYTF.

This clonotype came up many times. This sequence joins TRBV28 and TRBJ1-5, with 8 positions matching TRBD1. The CDR3 length is 13 residues. The germline gives CDR1 MDHEN, CDR2 SYDVKM. Trimming removed 7 bases from V and 6 bases from J; junction bases left unmatched: 5. The CDR3, as DNA: TGTGCCAGCACAGGGGGCGCGGGTCAGCCCCAGCATTTT. Residues: CASTGGAGQPQHF.

Concerning this clonotype: A clone one base away is much larger, so this may be a read error. The CDR3 region is CACSYSSTQYF. The CDR3, as DNA: TGTGCCTGCAGTTACTCCAGTACGCAGTATTTT. The chain employs TRBV6-5 and TRBJ2-3; D uncertain. The CDR3 length is 11 residues. CDR1 and CDR2 from the germline V gene are MNHEY and SVGAGI.